One sample yielded the 6 T cell receptor beta chains listed below, sequenced in a study of T cells after posttransplantation cyclophosphamide. Clones were read by immunoSEQ multiplex PCR, and TCRdb kept only the in-frame ones, dropping some. The data show 20,000 to 25,000 clones, approximately 73% seen once. The specimen sequenced was memory CD4+ T cells sorted from PBMCs. Receptor source: a woman aged 60-75 years in good health, CMV-negative, and a related stem cell transplant donor.

V usage is TRBV9 and J usage is TRBJ2-1; tentatively, D is TRBD2 (7 bases). The CDR3 loop spans 15 amino acids. The V end lost 0 bases, the J end lost 8 bases, and 15 bases lay between the germline ends. Germline V gives CDR1 SGDLS, CDR2 YYNGEE. The CDR3: CASSVAGGGNDEQFF. The CDR3 bases are TGTGCCAGCAGCGTAGCGGGGGGCGGTAACGATGAGCAGTTCTTC.

This chain links TRBV16 with TRBJ1-1; weak D call: TRBD1 (6 bases). The CDR3 extends over 13 amino acids. Trimming left V 3 bases short and J 1 base short, with 6 bases between. The germline V gene has CDR1 KGHSY and CDR2 FQNENV. CDR3 region: CASSQTGNTEAFF. The CDR3 DNA reads as TGTGCCAGCAGCCAGACAGGGAACACTGAAGCTTTCTTT.

The genes are TRBV6-5 and TRBJ1-1, with 10 positions matching TRBD1. Germline V gives CDR1 MNHEY, CDR2 SVGAGI. The V and J ends lost 7 bases and 1 base, in that order; junction bases with no gene match: 6. The CDR3 spans 15 residues. In DNA, the CDR3 is TGTGCCAGCACCAAGGACAGGGGGACGAACACTGAAGCTTTCTTT. As protein: CASTKDRGTNTEAFF.

The genes are TRBV11-2 and TRBJ1-1; D gene ambiguous. The CDR3 is 12 amino acids. Germline CDR1 and CDR2: SGHAT and FQNNGV. V dropped 2 bases and J dropped 6 bases, with 7 bases sitting between them. CDR3 in amino acids: CASSLPRSEAFF. Written as DNA, the CDR3 is TGTGCCAGCAGCTTACCTCGTTCTGAAGCTTTCTTT.

The sample holds one count of this clone. The chain couples TRBV6-1 to TRBJ1-6; D is uncertain. Germline V gene data show CDR1 as MNHNS and CDR2 as SASEGT. Between the trimmed V and J ends, which lost 2 bases and 7 bases, there was a span of 12 bases. The CDR3 has 15 amino acids. The CDR3 DNA sequence: TGTGCCAGCAGTGAATCCGGGCGGGAAAATTCACCCCTCCACTTT. Amino acids: CASSESGRENSPLHF.

The V gene is TRBV10-3, the J gene TRBJ2-7; D possibly corresponds to TRBD1 (6 bases). Germline loops: CDR1 ENHRY, CDR2 SYGVKD. This CDR3 has 16 residues. V was trimmed by 6 bases and J by 3 bases, leaving 21 bases between them. The chain's CDR3 is CAISPLGSRGGYEQYF. For the CDR3, the DNA is TGTGCCATCAGCCCCTTGGGGTCAAGAGGGGGCTACGAGCAGTACTTC.